Below, 14 T cell receptor beta chains from the same sample are listed, as sequenced in a study of T-cell memory formation after mild COVID-19. TCRdb used MiXCR to reprocess the 5' RACE reads, holding one entry per CDR3 protein. The sample has 470,000 or so distinct CDR3 sequences, 20% seen once. The specimen was PBMCs or a T cell subset sorted from them (not recorded which). Receptors originate from an adult woman who had mild COVID-19 (a few samples of this study predate the infection). Cell type and time point are not known.

V gene TRBV3-1 combines with J gene TRBJ2-7, with D perhaps matching TRBD2 (6 bases). The germline CDR1 and CDR2 sequences are LGHDT and YNNKEL (reference sequence). CDR3 length: 15 amino acids. With 1 base removed from V and 5 bases from J, the gap between germline ends came to 15 bases. CDR3 sequence reads: CASSQAGQGGNEQYF. The CDR3, as DNA: TGTGCCAGCAGCCAAGCAGGCCAGGGAGGCAACGAGCAGTACTTC.

This sequence joins TRBV7-8 and TRBJ2-7; possible D gene TRBD2, 6 bases. Germline V gene sequence: CDR1 SGHVS, CDR2 FQNEAQ. The CDR3 runs 18 residues. The V gene lost 4 bases and the J gene lost 0 bases, with 22 bases spanning the gap. The CDR3: CASSYVPPGRGGSYEQYF. The CDR3 bases are TGTGCCAGCAGCTACGTCCCCCCCGGGCGGGGTGGCTCCTACGAGCAGTACTTC.

The chain combines TRBV27 with TRBJ1-2; D is uncertain. The CDR3 runs to 13 residues. Germline V gene lookup returns CDR1 MNHEY and CDR2 SMNVEV (reference sequence). The V end lost 3 bases, the J end lost 0 bases, and 5 bases lay between the germline ends. CDR3 residues: CASSLRANYGYTF. CDR3 sequence (DNA): TGTGCCAGCAGTTTGAGAGCTAACTATGGCTACACCTTC.

The gene calls are TRBV12-3 or TRBV12-4 and TRBJ1-5; weak D call: TRBD1 (6 bases). This CDR3 has 14 residues. With 5 bases removed from V and 7 bases from J, the gap between germline ends came to 15 bases. The CDR3 region is CASSPEGGGQPQHF. CDR3 nucleotides: TGTGCCAGCAGTCCAGAAGGGGGAGGGCAGCCCCAGCATTTT.

This clonotype was counted only a few times. The chain joins TRBV12-3 or TRBV12-4 to TRBJ1-1, with D perhaps matching TRBD1 (6 bases). V was clipped by 5 bases and J by 4 bases, with 11 bases between them. The CDR3 contains 13 residues. The CDR3 loop is CASSHTGRTEAFF. CDR3 DNA sequence: TGTGCCAGCAGTCATACAGGGCGCACTGAAGCTTTCTTT.

This clonotype has more than one count but fewer than ten. The CDR3 DNA is TGCGCCAGCAGGTTAACCTCTGGAAACACCATATATTTT. Its protein product is CASRLTSGNTIYF. V and J are TRBV5-1 and TRBJ1-3; D remains unclear. The CDR3 covers 13 residues. V lost 5 bases and J 0 bases, leaving 6 bases between the germline ends. Germline V CDR1 and CDR2: SGHRS, YFSETQ.

This clonotype was detected a few times. The chain is built from TRBV12-3 or TRBV12-4 and TRBJ1-2; maybe TRBD1 (5 bases). CDR3 length: 13 residues. V shed 5 bases and J shed 8 bases, with 15 bases lying between them. The CDR3 sequence is CASSRDRLGGYTF. DNA for the CDR3: TGTGCCAGCAGTCGGGACCGCCTGGGCGGCTACACCTTC.

This chain uses TRBV7-6 with TRBJ1-5; weak D call: TRBD1 (5 bases). The CDR3 contains 14 residues. CDR1 and CDR2 from the germline V gene are SGHVS and FNYEAQ. V lost 2 bases and J 8 bases, leaving 13 bases between the germline ends. The CDR3 nucleotides read TGTGCCAGCAGCTTACAGGGCAGGGCGGAGCCCCAGCATTTT. It specifies CASSLQGRAEPQHF.

The table lists this clonotype with a few counts. As DNA, the CDR3 is TGCGCCAGCAGCTCCGGACAGGGCCGGCTGGCCGGGGAGCTGTTTTTT. It codes for CASSSGQGRLAGELFF. The chain is built from TRBV5-1 and TRBJ2-2; 8 bases fit TRBD1. Germline loops: CDR1 SGHRS, CDR2 YFSETQ. This CDR3 has 16 residues. The trim removed 3 bases at V and 6 bases at J, leaving 10 bases unmatched.

The V call is TRBV7-3, the J call TRBJ2-1; perhaps D is TRBD1 or TRBD2 (5 bases each). The ends were cut back, 3 bases at V and 10 bases at J, with 13 bases in the middle. Germline V gives CDR1 SGHTA, CDR2 FQGTGA. CDR3 length equals 13 residues. Written as DNA, the CDR3 is TGTGCCAGCAGCTTGGGACCAACGGGGGAGCAGTTCTTC. This codes for CASSLGPTGEQFF.

The rearrangement links TRBV24-1 to TRBJ2-2; TRBD1 matches at 10 bases. Germline values: CDR1 KGHDR, CDR2 SFDVKD. The CDR3 has 17 residues. V lost 3 bases and J lost 3; bases outside the gene matches: 6. In nucleotides, the CDR3 is TGTGCCACCAGTGATGATACGGACAGGGGGGACACCGGGGAGCTGTTTTTT. Translating it yields CATSDDTDRGDTGELFF.

This clonotype has only a few counts. V gene TRBV10-3 combines with J gene TRBJ1-1; D gene uncertain. The CDR3 length is 13 residues. Trimming removed 5 bases at V and 7 bases at J, with 14 bases between. Germline V gene lookup returns CDR1 ENHRY and CDR2 SYGVKD. CDR3 DNA: TGTGCCATCAGTTCAATCCTCGCTCGTGAAGCTTTCTTT. Translated: CAISSILAREAFF.

This sequence joins TRBV6-5 and TRBJ1-6, with D hard to call. The CDR3 has 14 residues. Between the trimmed V and J ends, which lost 5 bases and 7 bases, there was a span of 12 bases. The germline gives CDR1 MNHEY, CDR2 SVGAGI. In DNA form, the CDR3 reads TGTGCCAGCAGTCCACGCATCCAGAATTCACCCCTCCACTTT. Translating it yields CASSPRIQNSPLHF.

This clonotype was seen more than once but under ten times. The chain carries TRBV9 and TRBJ2-1; D not certain. CDR1 SGDLS and CDR2 YYNGEE come from the germline V gene. The CDR3 runs 13 residues. Trimming stripped 0 bases from V and 9 bases from J, with 10 bases between. In DNA, the CDR3 is TGTGCCAGCAGCGTAGGCCCCGATGGTGAGCAGTTCTTC. Protein: CASSVGPDGEQFF.